This T cell receptor beta chain was profiled in a study of blood T cell repertoires in COVID-19. Trimming removed 9 bases from V and 4 bases from J; junction bases left unmatched: 15. The CDR3 runs 16 residues. Germline lookup yields CDR1 LNHDA and CDR2 SQIVND (reference sequence). This clone was observed a single time. In the study's own analysis: Amplification from reference gene primers served as the basis for estimated nucleated cell counts. The table came from immunoSEQ multiplex PCR; TCRdb's copy has only in-frame clones and leaves some out. That table furnishes V, J and clone size, whereas the DNA furnished D and trimming. The sample lists roughly 54,000 clones; 90% to 95% were seen once.

This clonotype was obtained from a man aged 50-60 years with acute or convalescent COVID-19. The V call is TRBV19, the J call TRBJ1-5, with 7 positions matching TRBD1. Material: peripheral blood. In DNA form, the CDR3 reads TGTGCCAGCTCCGCAGTTAGGGGACAGATAAATCAGCCCCAGCATTTT. It translates to CASSAVRGQINQPQHF. The full variable domain, completed using reference TRBV19 and TRBJ1-5, is DGGITQSPKYLFRKEGQNVTLSCEQNLNHDAMYWYRQDPGQGLRLIYYSQIVNDFQKGDIAEGYSVSREKKESFPLTVTSAQKNPTAFYLCASSAVRGQINQPQHFGDGTRLSIL.